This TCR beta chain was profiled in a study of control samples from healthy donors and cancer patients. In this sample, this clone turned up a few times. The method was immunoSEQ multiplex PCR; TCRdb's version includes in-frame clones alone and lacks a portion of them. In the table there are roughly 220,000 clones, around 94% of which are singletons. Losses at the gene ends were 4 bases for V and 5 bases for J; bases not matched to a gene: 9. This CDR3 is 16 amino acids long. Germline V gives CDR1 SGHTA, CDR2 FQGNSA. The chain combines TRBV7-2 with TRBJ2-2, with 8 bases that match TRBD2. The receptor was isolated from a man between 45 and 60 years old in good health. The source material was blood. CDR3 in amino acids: CASSSRSPSGTGELFF. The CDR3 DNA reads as TGTGCCAGCAGCTCCAGATCCCCTAGCGGGACCGGGGAGCTGTTTTTT.